This T cell receptor (beta chain) originates from a study of T cell responses to AZD1222 COVID-19 vaccine. Remarks on this clone: Its antigen is currently unknown.

Study-wide results and caveats: Close to half of spike-specific TCRs reportedly recognize unmutated variant regions.

V shed 1 base, J shed 5 bases, and the junction held 10 bases outside the gene matches. CDR3 length: 16 amino acids. Germline V gene sequence: CDR1 MGHRA, CDR2 YSYEKL. Data came from immunoSEQ multiplex PCR; TCRdb stores just in-frame clones and leaves some out. This sample carries roughly 150,000 clones, approximately 89% of them seen once, and the ten largest clones take approximately 4.7%. The V and J genes are TRBV4-1 and TRBJ2-5; 7 bases map to TRBD1. Sample: peripheral blood, taken on day 0 of AZD1222 vaccination. This receptor was identified in an adult in good health. CDR3 nucleotides: TGCGCCAGCAGCCAAGTGAGCGGTGGACAGGTTGAGACCCAGTACTTC. Translated: CASSQVSGGQVETQYF.